One and the same sample provided the 30 T cell receptor beta chains below, sequenced in a study of T cell responses to AZD1222 COVID-19 vaccine. TCRdb keeps only in-frame clones here, not all; method: immunoSEQ multiplex PCR. The sample holds under 170,000 clones, about 93% seen once. The specimen was peripheral blood, collected 28 days after the second AZD1222 dose. The receptors were sampled from an adult who received the AZD1222 COVID-19 vaccine.

This clone appeared once. V usage is TRBV7-2 and J usage is TRBJ2-7; TRBD1 matches 7 bases. Germline values: CDR1 SGHTA, CDR2 FQGNSA. V shed 5 bases and J 3 bases; nucleotides not matched to a gene: 7. The CDR3 spans 14 residues. The CDR3 spells CASSRIGQVYEQYF. Here the CDR3 DNA reads TGTGCCAGCAGCAGGATCGGACAGGTCTACGAGCAGTACTTC.

The chain carries TRBV11-2 and TRBJ2-5, with TRBD2 matching 9 bases. Losses at the gene ends were 1 base for V and 7 bases for J; bases not matched to a gene: 10. Germline CDR1 is SGHAT and CDR2 is FQNNGV. The CDR3 has 16 residues. CDR3 nucleotide sequence: TGTGCCAGCAGCTTAGTGTCTAGCGGGACCATCGGGACCCAGTACTTC. Protein product: CASSLVSSGTIGTQYF. Full variable domain (remainder filled in from reference TRBV11-2 and TRBJ2-5): EAGVAQSPRYKIIEKRQSVAFWCNPISGHATLYWYQQILGQGPKLLIQFQNNGVVDDSQLPKDRFSAERLKGVDSTLKIQPAKLEDSAVYLCASSLVSSGTIGTQYFGPGTRLLVL.

CDR3 in DNA: TGTGCCAGCAGCCTGTACGAGCAGTACTTC. This codes for CASSLYEQYF. The chain employs TRBV7-8 and TRBJ2-7; D ambiguous. Germline V gene lookup returns CDR1 SGHVS and CDR2 FQNEAQ. The CDR3 is made up of 10 amino acids. V lost 5 bases and J 4 bases, leaving 3 bases between the germline ends.

About this clone itself: At one boundary the junction diverges from the germline segment, which might be a read error. The chain combines TRBV27 with TRBJ2-1; no definite D call. CDR1 is MNHEY and CDR2 is SMNVEV in the germline V gene (reference sequence). This CDR3 is built from 11 residues. CDR3 DNA: TGTGCCAGCAGAATCTACCATGAGCAGTTCTTC. This codes for CASRIYHEQFF.

J is TRBJ1-1 and V is TRBV7-8; D gene uncertain. The CDR3 has 13 amino acids. V was cut by 3 bases and J by 1 base, with 6 bases left in between. Germline CDR1 SGHVS, CDR2 FQNEAQ. Here the CDR3 reads CASSLGSNTEAFF. CDR3 sequence (DNA): TGTGCCAGCAGCTTGGGATCGAACACTGAAGCTTTCTTT.

This rearrangement joins TRBV12-5 to TRBJ1-2; tentatively, D is TRBD1 (5 bases). The CDR3 is 12 residues long. In germline, CDR1 is LGHNT, CDR2 FRNRAP. V was pared by 7 bases and J by 4 bases, with 10 bases between. The CDR3 nucleotides are TGTGCTAGTGAGGGACGGAGCTATGGCTACACCTTC. As protein: CASEGRSYGYTF.

The chain employs TRBV30 and TRBJ2-7; no firm D call. The germline V and J ends were trimmed by 4 bases and 4 bases, with 14 bases remaining between them. Germline V gene data show CDR1 as GTSNPN and CDR2 as SVGIG (reference sequence). The CDR3 is 13 residues long. Written as DNA, the CDR3 is TGTGCCTGGACCCCGAGATCCCCTTACGAGCAGTACTTC. Translation: CAWTPRSPYEQYF.

The rearrangement uses TRBV5-6 and TRBJ2-7; D not certain. This CDR3 is 16 amino acids long. Germline V gene lookup returns CDR1 SGHDT and CDR2 YYEEEE. V gave up 0 bases and J gave up 7 bases, with 20 bases separating them. The CDR3 coding sequence is TGTGCCAGCAGCTTGGTAGGAGCCGAACTATTAGGTGAGCAGTACTTC. Protein sequence: CASSLVGAELLGEQYF.

The CDR3: CASSWGQGGLGEKLFF. For the CDR3, the DNA is TGTGCCAGCAGCTGGGGACAGGGAGGTTTGGGCGAAAAACTGTTTTTT. The chain employs TRBV7-9 and TRBJ1-4; TRBD1 matches at 9 bases. CDR1 is SEHNR, CDR2 FQNEAQ, per germline (reference sequence). The CDR3 has 16 amino acids. V shed 4 bases, J shed 8 bases, and the junction held 11 bases outside the gene matches.

This CDR3 reads CASSLGTSYEQYF. CDR3 bases: TGTGCCAGCAGTTTAGGGACCTCCTACGAGCAGTACTTC. The chain carries TRBV12-3 or TRBV12-4 and TRBJ2-7; D is unclear. The CDR3 contains 13 residues. V lost 1 base and J 0 bases, leaving 4 bases between the germline ends.

The J gene is TRBJ2-5, the V gene TRBV27; the D is unclear. Germline CDR1 and CDR2: MNHEY and SMNVEV (reference sequence). V was pared by 4 bases and J by 5 bases, with 14 bases between. This CDR3 has 14 amino acids. The CDR3 protein is CASSSTPGGETQYF. For the CDR3, the DNA is TGTGCCAGCAGTTCGACACCCGGTGGGGAGACCCAGTACTTC.

The J gene is TRBJ2-1, the V gene TRBV2, with 9 bases matching TRBD2. J was trimmed by 3 bases and V by 2 bases; bases with no gene match: 2. The CDR3 runs to 15 residues. In germline, CDR1 is SNHLY, CDR2 FYNNEI. DNA for the CDR3: TGTGCCAGCAGTGAAAAGACTAGCGGCTACAATGAGCAGTTCTTC. Translation: CASSEKTSGYNEQFF.

CDR3 in DNA: TGCGCCAGCAGCTTGGTTACAGGGGGGAACACTGAAGCTTTCTTT. Translating gives CASSLVTGGNTEAFF. This chain uses TRBV5-1 with TRBJ1-1, with TRBD1 matching 8 bases. This CDR3 spans 15 amino acids. The V gene's germline CDR1 is SGHRS and CDR2 YFSETQ. The V gene end was trimmed by 0 bases and the J gene end by 1 base; junction bases not matched to a gene: 2. Full variable domain (outside the CDR3, taken from reference TRBV5-1 and TRBJ1-1): KAGVTQTPRYLIKTRGQQVTLSCSPISGHRSVSWYQQTPGQGLQFLFEYFSETQRNKGNFPGRFSGRQFSNSRSEMNVSTLELGDSALYLCASSLVTGGNTEAFFGQGTRLTVV.

This clone was recorded a few times. The rearrangement links TRBV13 to TRBJ2-2; no definite D call. Germline lookup yields CDR1 PRHDT and CDR2 FYEKMQ (reference sequence). The CDR3 is 18 residues long. V was shortened by 3 bases and J by 6 bases, with 23 bases between the two germline ends. In nucleotides, the CDR3 is TGTGCCAGCAGCTTCCAACCCCTCCGGCAGAGTCGGGCCGGGGAGCTGTTTTTT. This translates into CASSFQPLRQSRAGELFF.

This chain connects TRBV11-2 to TRBJ2-7; D is ambiguous. The CDR3 runs 14 residues. Trimming shortened V by 5 bases and J by 0 bases, and 11 bases separated the two germline ends. The germline V gene has CDR1 SGHAT and CDR2 FQNNGV. The CDR3 is CASSPSSFSYEQYF. The CDR3 region has the DNA TGTGCCAGCAGCCCCAGCTCCTTCTCCTACGAGCAGTACTTC.

This chain connects TRBV10-3 to TRBJ2-2; D gene uncertain. Germline CDR1 and CDR2: ENHRY and SYGVKD. Trimming took off 3 bases at V and 2 bases at J, with 16 bases between the two ends. This CDR3 comprises 17 residues. The CDR3 reads CAISEGRQRVNTGELFF. The CDR3 coding sequence is TGTGCCATCAGTGAAGGGCGGCAGCGCGTTAACACCGGGGAGCTGTTTTTT.

This clone has only a few counts. This chain uses TRBV14 with TRBJ1-1; D is perhaps TRBD1 (6 bases). Trimming pared 6 bases from V and 4 bases from J, leaving 18 bases between. This CDR3 region has 15 residues. CDR1 is SGHDN, CDR2 FVKESK, per germline. For the CDR3, the DNA is TGTGCCAGCAGTCGTCAAGGGGGTGAGGGCACTGAAGCTTTCTTT. Translation: CASSRQGGEGTEAFF.

The chain has TRBV7-6 and TRBJ2-1; D gene ambiguous. Germline loops: CDR1 SGHVS, CDR2 FNYEAQ. This CDR3 region has 16 residues. Between the trimmed V and J ends, which lost 3 bases and 1 base, there was a span of 13 bases. CDR3 in DNA: TGTGCCAGCAGCTTCGGGTCTAGAGTATCCTACAATGAGCAGTTCTTC. Its translation: CASSFGSRVSYNEQFF.

V gene TRBV20-1 combines with J gene TRBJ2-1, with D tentatively TRBD2 (5 bases). CDR1 is DFQATT and CDR2 is SNEGSKA in the germline V gene (reference sequence). The CDR3 covers 16 residues. Trimming left V 3 bases short and J 0 bases short, with 15 bases between. CDR3 DNA: TGCAGTGCTAGTGTATCGGGGAAGAGCTCCTACAATGAGCAGTTCTTC. It is translated as CSASVSGKSSYNEQFF.

The V gene is TRBV7-6, the J gene TRBJ1-3; 9 bases align to TRBD1. Trimming at V came to 8 bases and at J to 4 bases, leaving 12 bases not matched to a gene. This CDR3 spans 16 amino acids. Per the germline V gene, CDR1 is SGHVS and CDR2 is FNYEAQ. The CDR3 DNA sequence: TGTGCCAGCTCTCCAAAGGGGACAGGGTTAGGAAACACCATATATTTT. Its protein is CASSPKGTGLGNTIYF.

V usage is TRBV30 and J usage is TRBJ2-2; 8 bases are shared with TRBD2. The CDR3 totals 12 residues. The V and J ends lost 3 bases and 7 bases, in that order; junction bases with no gene match: 1. Germline-derived CDR1 and CDR2 are GTSNPN and SVGIG (reference sequence). The DNA of the CDR3 is TGTGCCTGGAGGGGGACTAGCGGGGAGCTGTTTTTT. It is translated as CAWRGTSGELFF.

The CDR3 DNA reads TGTGCCAGTAGTAACATCCTAGGGACGAAATCCTACAATGAGCAGTTCTTC. Translated, it gives CASSNILGTKSYNEQFF. The chain carries TRBV19 and TRBJ2-1; perhaps D is TRBD1 or TRBD2 (5 bases each). Germline values: CDR1 LNHDA, CDR2 SQIVND (reference sequence). The CDR3 loop spans 17 amino acids. Trimming left V 4 bases short and J 1 base short, with 17 bases between.

This clone was seen only a few times. CDR3 residues: CASSLAASMNTEAFF. The CDR3 DNA sequence: TGCGCCAGCAGCTTGGCGGCCAGTATGAACACTGAAGCTTTCTTT. The chain has TRBV5-1 and TRBJ1-1; D call uncertain. Trimming cost V 0 bases and J 0 bases, with 9 bases left between them. The CDR3 runs to 15 residues. From germline, CDR1 is SGHRS and CDR2 YFSETQ.

J is TRBJ1-1 and V is TRBV4-1; D is undetermined. Germline CDR1 is MGHRA and CDR2 is YSYEKL. The germline V and J ends were trimmed by 0 bases and 6 bases, with 8 bases remaining between them. This CDR3 region has 13 residues. The DNA of the CDR3 is TGCGCCAGCAGCCAAGATGGAGGGTCTGAAGCTTTCTTT. Translating gives CASSQDGGSEAFF.

The chain has TRBV24-1 and TRBJ2-2; 14 bases fit TRBD2. The germline V gene encodes CDR1 KGHDR and CDR2 SFDVKD. This CDR3 has 21 residues. V lost 3 bases to trimming and J lost 4 bases; unmatched junction nucleotides: 15. The CDR3, as DNA: TGTGCCACCAGTGATGATGGGACTAGCGGGAGCCCATTTCGATCCACCGGGGAGCTGTTTTTT. This codes for CATSDDGTSGSPFRSTGELFF.

This clone was observed a handful of times. The chain is built from TRBV6-5 and TRBJ1-2; no clear D gene. The CDR3 runs to 15 residues. CDR1 and CDR2 (germline): MNHEY, SVGAGI. The V and J ends lost 8 bases and 2 bases respectively, with 18 bases between them. The CDR3 region is CASRREEAFNYGYTF. The CDR3 nucleotides are TGTGCCAGCCGCCGGGAGGAGGCATTCAACTATGGCTACACCTTC.

The chain employs TRBV7-2 and TRBJ1-1, with a possible D match to TRBD1 (5 bases). The CDR3 has 13 residues. V lost 2 bases to trimming and J lost 11 bases, with 15 bases between them. Germline V gene lookup returns CDR1 SGHTA and CDR2 FQGNSA. CDR3 bases: TGTGCCAGCAGCTTATTTGCGAGGGGCTGGGCTTTCTTT. It translates to CASSLFARGWAFF.

CDR3 region: CASSLESSRNTGELFF. CDR3 bases: TGCGCCAGCAGCTTGGAGTCTAGCAGGAACACCGGGGAGCTGTTTTTT. The chain recombines TRBV5-1 with TRBJ2-2; tentatively, D is TRBD2 (5 bases). Germline V gene sequence: CDR1 SGHRS, CDR2 YFSETQ. The CDR3 contains 16 residues. Trimming left V 0 bases short and J 1 base short, with 10 bases between.

The genes are TRBV27 and TRBJ2-3, with D maybe TRBD1 (5 bases). CDR3 size: 13 residues. Trimming took 3 bases from V and 6 from J, leaving 10 bases between them. Germline V gene lookup returns CDR1 MNHEY and CDR2 SMNVEV (reference sequence). The CDR3 reads CASSFRGRDTQYF. In DNA, the CDR3 is TGTGCCAGCAGTTTTAGGGGAAGGGATACGCAGTATTTT.

The gene calls are TRBV12-5 and TRBJ1-2, with TRBD1 as a possible D gene (5 bases). CDR1 is LGHNT and CDR2 is FRNRAP in the germline V gene. V gave up 0 bases and J gave up 8 bases, with 16 bases separating them. The CDR3 is made up of 15 amino acids. The CDR3, as DNA: TGTGCTAGTGGTTTGGTCTTGGGACTAATCGGGGGCTACACCTTC. Its protein is CASGLVLGLIGGYTF.